This T cell receptor beta chain was captured by sequencing in a study of T-cell memory formation after mild COVID-19. Trimming cost V 0 bases and J 8 bases, with 7 bases left between them. Germline V gene sequence: CDR1 KGHDR, CDR2 SFDVKD. This CDR3 is 13 amino acids long. General study results and limits: Contracting clones, day 15 to 85, had balanced CD4/CD8, and later expanders favored CD4+.

This clonotype has just one count. What it binds is not known. TCRdb ran MiXCR on the 5' RACE reads and lists one entry per CDR3 protein. The repertoire includes around 450,000 distinct CDR3 sequences, roughly 20% of them detected once, and roughly 8.4% sits in the top ten. The rearrangement links TRBV24-1 to TRBJ2-1, with D hard to call. Sequencing used PBMCs or a T cell subset sorted from them (not recorded which). This TCR was sampled from an adult woman who had mild COVID-19 (a few samples of this study predate the infection). Cell type and time point are not known. CDR3 region: CATSDLGNDEQFF. As DNA, the CDR3 is TGTGCCACCAGTGATTTGGGAAATGATGAGCAGTTCTTC.